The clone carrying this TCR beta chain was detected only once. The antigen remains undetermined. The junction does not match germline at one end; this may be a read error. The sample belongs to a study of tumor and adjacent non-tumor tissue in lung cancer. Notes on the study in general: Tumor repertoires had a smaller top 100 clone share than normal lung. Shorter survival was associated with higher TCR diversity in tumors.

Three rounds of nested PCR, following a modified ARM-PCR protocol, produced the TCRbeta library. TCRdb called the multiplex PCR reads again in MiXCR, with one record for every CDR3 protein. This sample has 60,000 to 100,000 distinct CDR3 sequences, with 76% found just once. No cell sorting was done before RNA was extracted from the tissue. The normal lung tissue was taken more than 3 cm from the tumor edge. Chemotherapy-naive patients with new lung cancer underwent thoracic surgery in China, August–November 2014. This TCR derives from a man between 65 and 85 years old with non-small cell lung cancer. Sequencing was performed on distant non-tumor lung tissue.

CDR3 residues: CASSTSTGCPYKQYF. In nucleotides, the CDR3 is TGTGCCAGCAGTACCTCGACAGGATGTCCCTACAAGCAGTACTTC. The V and J genes are TRBV12-3 or TRBV12-4 and TRBJ2-7, with a tentative D call TRBD1 (6 bases). This CDR3 is 15 amino acids long.